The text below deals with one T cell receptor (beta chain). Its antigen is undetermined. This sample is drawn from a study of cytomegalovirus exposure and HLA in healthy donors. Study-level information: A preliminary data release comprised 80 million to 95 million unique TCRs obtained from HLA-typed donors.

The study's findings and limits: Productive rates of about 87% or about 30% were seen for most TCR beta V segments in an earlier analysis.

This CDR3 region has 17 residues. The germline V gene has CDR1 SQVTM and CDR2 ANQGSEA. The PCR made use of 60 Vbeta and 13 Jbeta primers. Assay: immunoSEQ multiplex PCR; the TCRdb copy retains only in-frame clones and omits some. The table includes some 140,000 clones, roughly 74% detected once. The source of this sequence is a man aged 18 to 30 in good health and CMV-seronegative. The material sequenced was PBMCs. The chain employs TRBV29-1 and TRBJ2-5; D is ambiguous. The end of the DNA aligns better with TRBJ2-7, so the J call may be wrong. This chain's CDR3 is CSVEDGFVGGLSYEQYF. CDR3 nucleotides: TGCAGCGTTGAAGATGGGTTTGTGGGTGGGCTCTCCTACGAGCAGTACTTC.